This TCR beta chain was found in a study of patients and donors after allogeneic stem cell transplantation. MiXCR was run by TCRdb on the RT-PCR reads, yielding one entry per CDR3 protein. The data contain some 880,000 distinct CDR3 sequences, more than 15% of them singletons. This clonotype was found a few times. CDR3 size: 12 residues. The V segment lost 8 bases and the J segment 7 bases; nucleotides outside the gene matches: 5. CDR1 DFQATT and CDR2 SNEGSKA come from the germline V gene (reference sequence). Material: blood, either unsorted or a sorted T cell fraction (not recorded which). This sequence was found in a human donor who was either an allogeneic HSCT recipient or a stem cell or donor lymphocyte infusion donor (not recorded which). It is not recorded whose cells these are; they may come from a transplant donor. The chain employs TRBV20-1 and TRBJ1-2, with 12 bases lining up with TRBD1. CDR3 nucleotide sequence: TGCAGTCCGGGGACAGGGGGCGGTGGCTACACCTTC. Translated: CSPGTGGGGYTF.